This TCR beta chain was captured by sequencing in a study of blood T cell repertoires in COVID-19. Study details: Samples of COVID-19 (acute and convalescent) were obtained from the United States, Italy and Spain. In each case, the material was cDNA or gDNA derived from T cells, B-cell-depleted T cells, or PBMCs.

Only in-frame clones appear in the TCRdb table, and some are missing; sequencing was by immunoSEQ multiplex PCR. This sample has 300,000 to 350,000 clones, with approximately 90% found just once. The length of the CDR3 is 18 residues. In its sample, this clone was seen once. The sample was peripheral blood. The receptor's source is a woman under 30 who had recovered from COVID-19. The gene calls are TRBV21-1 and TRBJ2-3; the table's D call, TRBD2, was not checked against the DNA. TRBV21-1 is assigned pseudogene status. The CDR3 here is CASRNLPSLAGELDTQYF. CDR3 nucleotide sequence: TGTGCCAGCAGAAACCTCCCCTCGCTAGCGGGAGAACTGGATACGCAGTATTTT.